One and the same sample provided the 14 T cell receptor beta chains below, sequenced in a study of shared clonotypes between healthy human individuals. Data came from immunoSEQ multiplex PCR; TCRdb stores just in-frame clones and leaves some out. Here the sample spans roughly 2.6 million clones, around nine tenths being singletons. The specimen was naive CD4+ T cells sorted from blood. As to subset: CD45RA+ positively selected. Receptor source: a man aged 18 to 30 in good health.

The chain is built from TRBV27 and TRBJ1-1; tentatively, D is TRBD1 (6 bases). Trimming took 5 bases from V and 7 from J, leaving 26 bases between them. The CDR3 sequence is 17 residues long. CDR1 MNHEY and CDR2 SMNVEV come from the germline V gene (reference sequence). CDR3 region: CASSEGGGGWWDFEAFF. The DNA of the CDR3 is TGTGCCAGCAGTGAGGGGGGCGGTGGATGGTGGGACTTTGAAGCTTTCTTT.

The chain combines TRBV11-3 with TRBJ2-4; D unresolved. The germline V gene encodes CDR1 SGHNT and CDR2 YENEEA. The CDR3 is 13 residues long. Trimming removed 11 bases at V and 2 bases at J, with 13 bases between. The CDR3 nucleotides read TGTGCCCCTATCCGGTTCCCCAAAAACATTCAGTACTTC. Its protein product is CAPIRFPKNIQYF.

J is TRBJ1-1 and V is TRBV7-9; D is uncertain. Germline values: CDR1 SEHNR, CDR2 FQNEAQ (reference sequence). Trimming removed 1 base at V and 7 bases at J, with 13 bases between. The CDR3 covers 14 residues. This chain's CDR3 is CASSLGGTRVEAFF. CDR3 nucleotide sequence: TGTGCCAGCAGCTTAGGGGGTACTAGGGTTGAAGCTTTCTTT.

This chain links TRBV11-2 with TRBJ2-7, with D unresolved. Germline CDR1 SGHAT, CDR2 FQNNGV. Trimming shortened V by 1 base and J by 5 bases, and 3 bases separated the two germline ends. The CDR3 contains 11 residues. In DNA, the CDR3 is TGTGCCAGCAGCTTAGCTAACGAGCAGTACTTC. Protein product: CASSLANEQYF.

The table lists this clone with a count of one. The chain combines TRBV6-6 with TRBJ2-1, with D perhaps matching TRBD1 (5 bases). This CDR3 is 13 amino acids long. V dropped 5 bases and J dropped 7 bases, with 12 bases sitting between them. CDR1 MNHNY and CDR2 SVGAGI come from the germline V gene (reference sequence). CDR3 sequence: CASSARQQNEQFF. CDR3 nucleotides: TGTGCCAGCAGTGCCCGACAGCAGAATGAGCAGTTCTTC.

This chain connects TRBV29-1 to TRBJ2-3; TRBD2 might be the D (6 bases). Germline assignment: CDR1 SQVTM and CDR2 ANQGSEA. CDR3 size: 16 residues. V was shortened by 1 base and J by 0 bases, with 14 bases between the two germline ends. The DNA of the CDR3 is TGCAGCGTTGAAGGGGATACTAGCCTAAGCACAGATACGCAGTATTTT. This gives the protein CSVEGDTSLSTDTQYF.

The chain recombines TRBV10-3 with TRBJ2-3, with 8 bases identical to TRBD2. CDR3 length: 13 amino acids. Looked up from germline, CDR1 is ENHRY and CDR2 is SYGVKD. V was clipped by 11 bases and J by 0 bases; unmatched bases: 4. CDR3 nucleotides: TGTGCCTCGTCTAGCGGGAGCACAGATACGCAGTATTTT. Translated: CASSSGSTDTQYF.

The chain links TRBV5-3 to TRBJ2-2, with unresolved D. TRBV5-3 is given ORF status, its function remaining uncertain. The CDR3 is 14 residues long. V was trimmed by 7 bases and J by 1 base, leaving 11 bases between them. In DNA form, the CDR3 reads TGTGCCAGATGGATACTCGGGAACACCGGGGAGCTGTTTTTT. This translates into CARWILGNTGELFF.

DNA for the CDR3: TGTGCCAGTAGTATTACTGCTGCGGGTAGCACAGATACGCAGTATTTT. Translating gives CASSITAAGSTDTQYF. The V gene is TRBV19, the J gene TRBJ2-3, with D perhaps TRBD2 (5 bases). Trimming cost V 3 bases and J 0 bases, with 13 bases left between them. The CDR3 consists of 16 residues. Germline-derived CDR1 and CDR2 are LNHDA and SQIVND (reference sequence).

The chain employs TRBV18 and TRBJ2-2, with no clear D. Germline CDR1 and CDR2: KGHSH and LQKENI. The CDR3 length is 16 residues. Trimming pared 4 bases from V and 0 bases from J, leaving 12 bases between. In DNA form, the CDR3 reads TGTGCCAGCTCACAGGTTGGCAACGCGAACACCGGGGAGCTGTTTTTT. This translates into CASSQVGNANTGELFF.

The chain links TRBV19 to TRBJ2-5, with D possibly TRBD2 on 5 matching bases. CDR3 length: 14 residues. The germline V gene encodes CDR1 LNHDA and CDR2 SQIVND (reference sequence). V lost 9 bases, J lost 5 bases, and 19 bases lay in between. The CDR3 spells CASRGLAPGETQYF. The CDR3 DNA sequence: TGTGCCAGCCGTGGACTGGCCCCCGGGGAGACCCAGTACTTC.

A remark on this clone: Additional DNA sequences in this sample encode the identical CDR3. CDR3 bases: TGTGCCAGCAGTGACAGGGGTCGCGGGGAGACCCAGTACTTC. The encoded protein is CASSDRGRGETQYF. The chain is built from TRBV6-1 and TRBJ2-5, with D tentatively TRBD1 (6 bases). The germline V gene encodes CDR1 MNHNS and CDR2 SASEGT. The CDR3 runs 14 residues. The germline V and J ends were trimmed by 3 bases and 5 bases, with 13 bases remaining between them.

The J gene is TRBJ2-3, the V gene TRBV4-1; D may be TRBD2 (6 bases). From germline, CDR1 is MGHRA and CDR2 YSYEKL. CDR3 length: 16 amino acids. V dropped 0 bases and J dropped 6 bases, with 16 bases sitting between them. CDR3 bases: TGCGCCAGCAGCCAAGATCCTACTTGGGGGGTTGATACGCAGTATTTT. This sequence encodes CASSQDPTWGVDTQYF.

Written as DNA, the CDR3 is TGCGCCAGCCGAGACTGGAGCTCCTACAATGAGCAGTTCTTC. Translation: CASRDWSSYNEQFF. V usage is TRBV5-1 and J usage is TRBJ2-1; D gene unclear. In germline, CDR1 is SGHRS, CDR2 YFSETQ. V lost 7 bases and J lost 0, with 11 bases in between. This CDR3 is built from 14 residues.